This TCR beta chain was recorded in a study of regulatory T cells in long-lasting Graves disease. This clonotype was counted only a few times. Per the germline V gene, CDR1 is MNHNS and CDR2 is SASEGT. V was cut by 7 bases and J by 6 bases, with 18 bases left in between. This CDR3 spans 14 amino acids. Time point reported: newly diagnosed GD, antithyroid drugs for less than 3 months. Preparation of the TCR library used RNA extracted from PBMCs. Investigators prepared the TCR beta libraries by applying iRepertoire HTBI primers and Arm-PCR of CDR3 regions. TCRdb re-derived calls from the multiplex PCR reads in MiXCR, one entry per CDR3 protein. This table holds some 500,000 distinct CDR3 sequences, roughly 15% found once. The same sample was also used in a study of T cells in Graves' hyperthyroidism and ophthalmopathy.

The sequencing here drew on peripheral blood mononuclear cells (PBMCs), taken at new diagnosis, from a patient treated with antithyroid drugs. The chain combines TRBV6-1 with TRBJ1-1; no firm D call. The clonotype comes from a woman aged 35-60 years with Graves disease. Here the CDR3 reads CASTPGREWSEAFF. DNA for the CDR3: TGTGCCAGCACCCCCGGACGGGAGTGGTCTGAAGCTTTCTTT.